These T cell receptor beta chains were read from a single sample in a study of early T cells in non-severe SARS-CoV-2 infection. Via MiXCR, TCRdb re-called the 5' RACE reads, giving one row per CDR3 protein. The table includes about 80,000 distinct CDR3 sequences, 5% detected once. The starting material was whole blood, obtained at baseline. The receptors come from an adult who was a healthcare worker with PCR-confirmed SARS-CoV-2 infection or an uninfected control (not recorded which). The CDR3 runs from the conserved cysteine through the conserved F or W. The D gene is left open where the match is weak. Size tells how often a clone was seen (once, few, many) or the class of an expanded clone, and some rows leave it out.

TRBJ2-2,TRBD2,TRBV6-2/TRBV6-3,many,CASTVGLAPGELFF,TGTGCCAGCACCGTGGGACTAGCCCCCGGGGAGCTGTTTTTT
TRBJ2-7,TRBD2,TRBV20-1,many,CSARDPTAGRSEQYF,TGCAGTGCTAGAGATCCAACAGCGGGAAGGAGCGAGCAGTACTTC
TRBJ1-2,TRBD1,TRBV5-1,.,CASSPRTGITYGYTF,TGCGCCAGCAGCCCCCGGACAGGGATTACCTATGGCTACACCTTC
TRBJ2-7,.,TRBV27,.,CASSLAPGAYEQYF,TGTGCCAGCAGTCTCGCCCCAGGGGCCTACGAGCAGTACTTC
TRBJ2-1,TRBD2,TRBV14,.,CASSQVGTSGRATLF,TGTGCCAGCAGCCAGGTTGGGACTAGCGGGAGGGCGACTCTCTTC
TRBJ1-1,TRBD1,TRBV20-1,many,CSAQDRDTEAFF,TGCAGTGCCCAGGACAGGGATACTGAAGCTTTCTTT
TRBJ1-2,.,TRBV27,many,CASSFGRESGYTF,TGTGCCAGCAGTTTTGGCAGGGAAAGTGGCTACACCTTC
TRBJ2-7,TRBD1,TRBV2,few,CATGTELEQYF,TGTGCCACCGGGACAGAGCTCGAGCAGTACTTC
TRBJ2-2,.,TRBV6-5,many,CASSYGRDFYNTGELFF,TGTGCCAGCAGTTACGGGCGGGACTTCTATAACACCGGGGAGCTGTTTTTT
TRBJ1-2,.,TRBV6-1,many,CASSASGRYGYTF,TGTGCCAGCAGTGCATCAGGGAGGTATGGCTACACCTTC
TRBJ2-1,TRBD2,TRBV20-1,.,CSARGGTSGPYNEQFF,TGCAGTGCTAGGGGGGGGACTAGCGGGCCCTACAATGAGCAGTTCTTC
TRBJ2-7,.,TRBV5-1,many,CASRTLLGEYEQYF,TGCGCCAGCCGCACCCTCTTGGGTGAATACGAGCAGTACTTC
TRBJ1-1,.,TRBV11-2,.,CASSPPGTRYTEAFF,TGTGCCAGCAGCCCCCCCGGTACTCGGTACACTGAAGCTTTCTTT
TRBJ2-2,.,TRBV7-2,many,CASSPRSTLLTGELFF,TGTGCCAGCAGCCCCCGTTCAACCCTTCTAACCGGGGAGCTGTTTTTT
TRBJ2-1,TRBD2,TRBV15,many,CATSRSKGLAGVEQFF,TGTGCCACCAGCAGATCAAAGGGACTAGCGGGAGTTGAGCAGTTCTTC
TRBJ1-3,.,TRBV6-2/TRBV6-3,.,CASSYGTPDSGNTIYF,TGTGCCAGCAGTTACGGGACACCCGATTCTGGAAACACCATATATTTT
TRBJ2-1,TRBD2,TRBV4-1,few,CASSQGLAGGGEQFF,TGCGCCAGCAGCCAGGGTCTAGCGGGAGGGGGCGAGCAGTTCTTC
TRBJ1-1,.,TRBV15,.,CATSSTFGNTEAFF,TGTGCCACCAGCAGCACATTCGGGAACACTGAAGCTTTCTTT
TRBJ2-3,.,TRBV7-3,few,CASSSMTRTDTQYF,TGTGCCAGCAGCTCAATGACTCGCACAGATACGCAGTATTTT
TRBJ2-7,.,TRBV7-2,many,CASSLGWQGGREQYF,TGTGCCAGCAGCTTAGGTTGGCAGGGGGGTCGGGAGCAGTACTTC
TRBJ2-7,.,TRBV25-1,many,CASSLNPYEQYF,TGTGCCAGCAGTTTGAACCCATACGAGCAGTACTTC
TRBJ1-6,TRBD1,TRBV20-1,many,CSAYKQGGDSPLHF,TGCAGTGCTTATAAACAGGGGGGGGATTCACCCCTCCACTTT
TRBJ2-7,TRBD2,TRBV27,many,CASSSGLAGRVQYF,TGTGCCAGCAGTTCGGGACTAGCGGGTAGGGTGCAGTACTTC
TRBJ2-1,TRBD2,TRBV7-3,few,CASSSLAGGRTEQFF,TGTGCCAGCAGCTCCTTAGCGGGAGGACGTACTGAGCAGTTCTTC
TRBJ2-2,.,TRBV4-1,.,CASSFLGGELFF,TGCGCCAGCAGTTTTCTAGGGGGGGAGCTGTTTTTT
TRBJ1-2,.,TRBV20-1,many,CSAGGSNYGYTF,TGCAGTGCTGGGGGATCCAACTATGGCTACACCTTC
TRBJ2-1,TRBD2,TRBV20-1,many,CSARWGGRATNEQFF,TGCAGTGCTAGGTGGGGCGGGAGGGCCACCAATGAGCAGTTCTTC
TRBJ2-5,TRBD1,TRBV7-6,many,CASSRGRVDREGETQYF,TGTGCCAGCAGCCGCGGTAGGGTGGACAGGGAAGGGGAGACCCAGTACTTC
TRBJ2-7,TRBD2,TRBV12-3/TRBV12-4,many,CASSLAGREGSEQYF,TGTGCCAGCAGTTTAGCCGGCAGGGAGGGATCCGAGCAGTACTTC
TRBJ2-1,TRBD1,TRBV5-4,few,CASSFRDSYNEQFF,TGTGCCAGCAGCTTCCGGGACAGCTACAATGAGCAGTTCTTC
TRBJ1-5,.,TRBV7-9,.,CASSPPFNQPQHF,TGTGCCAGCAGCCCCCCCTTCAATCAGCCCCAGCATTTT
TRBJ2-1,.,TRBV12-3/TRBV12-4,.,CASFRAYNEQFF,TGTGCCAGCTTTCGGGCCTACAATGAGCAGTTCTTC
TRBJ1-4,.,TRBV30,.,CAWSRQPVNEKLFF,TGTGCCTGGAGTAGACAGCCGGTTAATGAAAAACTGTTTTTT
TRBJ1-4,TRBD1,TRBV20-1,.,CSASYGTGSTKEKLFF,TGCAGTGCTAGTTACGGGACAGGGAGTACTAAAGAAAAACTGTTTTTT
TRBJ2-6,TRBD2,TRBV7-2,.,CASSPRVGAGPSGANVLTF,TGTGCCAGCAGCCCCCGGGTGGGAGCGGGGCCGTCTGGGGCCAACGTCCTGACTTTC
TRBJ2-1,TRBD2,TRBV11-2,.,CASKTGTSSYNEQFF,TGTGCCAGCAAAACCGGGACTAGCTCCTACAATGAGCAGTTCTTC
TRBJ2-3,TRBD1,TRBV12-3/TRBV12-4,few,CASSTGATDTQYF,TGTGCCAGCAGTACAGGGGCCACAGATACGCAGTATTTT
TRBJ1-1,.,TRBV7-9,few,CASSLASGNTEAFF,TGTGCCAGCAGCTTAGCGTCCGGGAACACTGAAGCTTTCTTT
TRBJ2-7,TRBD2,TRBV30,.,CAWSVLAGAYEQYF,TGTGCCTGGAGTGTACTAGCGGGTGCCTACGAGCAGTACTTC
TRBJ1-1,.,TRBV12-3/TRBV12-4,few,CASSWTDLGTEAFF,TGTGCCAGCAGCTGGACGGACCTGGGCACTGAAGCTTTCTTT
TRBJ2-1,.,TRBV18,many,CASSLRVPVPYNEQFF,TGTGCCAGCTCACTTCGAGTCCCCGTACCCTACAATGAGCAGTTCTTC
TRBJ1-1,.,TRBV6-5,.,CASSSLGRRAMHTEAFF,TGTGCCAGCAGTTCTCTCGGCCGCAGGGCAATGCACACTGAAGCTTTCTTT